This entry is about one T cell receptor (beta chain). Its specificity is not known. Germline assignment: CDR1 SEHNR and CDR2 FQNEAQ (reference sequence). The CDR3 consists of 17 residues. Trimming left V 1 base short and J 3 bases short, with 18 bases between. This entry belongs to a study of post-analysis software for immune sequencing data. Study conclusions and caveats: Patients used about five TRBV segments, including TRBV5-6, TRBV5-1 and TRBV20-1, more often than controls. Significantly decreased normalized Chao1 diversity was recorded for multiple sclerosis patients relative to controls.

Sequencing libraries made from TCR beta cDNA carried unique molecular identifiers. From around 1 to 10 million T cells, roughly 0.5 million cDNA molecules were obtained. One entry per CDR3 protein, called by TCRdb with MiXCR from the PCR reads. The sample includes 450,000 to 650,000 distinct CDR3 sequences, around 44% of them seen just once. This receptor was taken from a girl under 18 with multiple sclerosis. Material for sequencing was blood. This chain uses TRBV7-9 with TRBJ1-1, with D unclear. CDR3 sequence reads: CASSLVGAGTVYTEAFF. In DNA form, the CDR3 reads TGTGCCAGCAGCTTAGTGGGAGCGGGCACCGTCTACACTGAAGCTTTCTTT.